The rows below give T cell receptor beta chains drawn from one sample of a study of STAT5B mutations in CD4+ large granular lymphocyte leukemia. This table comes from immunoSEQ multiplex PCR, and its TCRdb copy is limited to in-frame clones, with some not included. The sample holds over 35,000 clones, roughly 76% seen once. Material for sequencing was CD4+ T cells from blood buffy coats. These receptors were taken from a human donor in good health. CDR3s include the opening cysteine and the closing phenylalanine or tryptophan. A D gene is named only where the DNA matches it firmly. Size values are once, few and many counts, or a class for expanded clones, and some rows have none.

CSVAGGETQYF,TGCAGCGTTGCCGGGGGAGAGACCCAGTACTTC,NA,NA,TRBJ2-5,TRBV29-1
CSVRTGSYQETQYF,TGCAGCGTTCGGACGGGTAGCTACCAAGAGACCCAGTACTTC,NA,NA,TRBJ2-5,TRBV29-1
CASSPGKLWVAKNIQYF,TGTGCCAGCTCACCAGGGAAACTCTGGGTAGCCAAAAACATTCAGTACTTC,NA,NA,TRBJ2-4,TRBV18
CASSLISRLAGGHEQYF,TGCGCCAGCAGCTTAATATCGAGACTAGCGGGGGGCCACGAGCAGTACTTC,TRBD2,NA,TRBJ2-7,TRBV5-1
CASSPPETSGSRRTGELFF,TGTGCCAGCTCACCACCGGAGACTAGCGGGAGTAGGAGGACCGGGGAGCTGTTTTTT,TRBD2,NA,TRBJ2-2,TRBV18
CASSMSEGYTEAFF,TGTGCCAGTAGTATGTCGGAGGGGTACACTGAAGCTTTCTTT,NA,NA,TRBJ1-1,TRBV19
CASRRGVGETQYF,TGTGCCAGCAGAAGGGGAGTGGGAGAGACCCAGTACTTC,NA,few,TRBJ2-5,TRBV11-1
CASRLAVNYGYTF,TGTGCCAGCAGGTTGGCGGTTAACTATGGCTACACCTTC,NA,few,TRBJ1-2,TRBV28
CASSKGNGVRVVGYTF,TGTGCCAGCAGCAAGGGAAATGGGGTAAGGGTCGTTGGCTACACCTTC,NA,NA,TRBJ1-2,TRBV21-1
CASSFQTSYTDTQYF,TGTGCCAGCAGCTTTCAAACATCCTACACAGATACGCAGTATTTT,NA,NA,TRBJ2-3,TRBV11-3
CASSAQMNEQYF,TGTGCCAGCAGCGCGCAGATGAACGAGCAGTACTTC,NA,NA,TRBJ2-7,TRBV11-1
CASSQPLDETGGESGTGELFF,TGCGCCAGCAGTCAACCCTTAGACGAGACGGGTGGGGAAAGCGGCACCGGGGAGCTGTTTTTT,NA,NA,TRBJ2-2,TRBV23-1
CASSHTADRIHEQYF,TGTGCCAGCAGCCACACTGCGGACAGGATACATGAGCAGTACTTC,TRBD1,NA,TRBJ2-7,TRBV5-4
CASSLPQGAGDTQYF,TGTGCCAGCAGCTTGCCCCAGGGGGCGGGGGATACGCAGTATTTT,TRBD1,NA,TRBJ2-3,TRBV5-4
CASSIQGLNTGELFF,TGTGCCAGTAGTATCCAGGGGTTGAACACCGGGGAGCTGTTTTTT,NA,NA,TRBJ2-2,TRBV19
CALARKNTEAFF,TGTGCCTTAGCTCGGAAAAACACTGAAGCTTTCTTT,NA,NA,TRBJ1-1,TRBV6-1
CASSPGQGRTDTQYF,TGTGCCAGCAGCCCCGGACAGGGGCGGACAGATACGCAGTATTTT,TRBD1,NA,TRBJ2-3,TRBV5-6
CASSLDPSSGRYEQYF,TGTGCCAGCAGCTTAGATCCGTCTAGCGGGAGGTACGAGCAGTACTTC,TRBD2,NA,TRBJ2-7,TRBV11-3
CASSEPYNSPLHF,TGTGCCAGCAGTGAACCCTATAATTCACCCCTCCACTTT,NA,NA,TRBJ1-6,TRBV2
CASSFGTGNEKLFF,TGTGCCAGCAGCTTCGGGACAGGGAATGAAAAACTGTTTTTT,TRBD1,NA,TRBJ1-4,TRBV5-5
CASSVNSGVSYNSPLHF,TGTGCCAGCAGTGTAAACTCAGGGGTCTCCTATAATTCACCCCTCCACTTT,NA,NA,TRBJ1-6,TRBV6-1
CASSLQHQGTDTQYF,TGCGCCAGCAGCTTACAGCACCAGGGCACAGATACGCAGTATTTT,NA,NA,TRBJ2-3,TRBV5-1
CASSVTSGTGANVLTF,TGTGCCAGCAGTGTTACTAGCGGGACTGGGGCCAACGTCCTGACTTTC,TRBD2,NA,TRBJ2-6,TRBV6-1
CASSPGTSGPFSYEQYF,TGTGCCAGCAGCCCCGGGACTAGCGGGCCGTTCTCCTACGAGCAGTACTTC,TRBD2,NA,TRBJ2-7,TRBV25-1
CASSLNAGNSGANVLTF,TGTGCCAGCAGCTTAAACGCGGGGAACTCTGGGGCCAACGTCCTGACTTTC,NA,NA,TRBJ2-6,TRBV7-3
CASSLALGGRETQYF,TGTGCCAGCAGCTTGGCCCTAGGGGGGCGGGAGACCCAGTACTTC,NA,NA,TRBJ2-5,TRBV5-4
CASSYAQNTEAFF,TGTGCCAGCAGTTACGCCCAGAACACTGAAGCTTTCTTT,NA,NA,TRBJ1-1,TRBV6-5
CSVRGGRTEAFF,TGCAGCGTTCGAGGGGGTAGGACTGAAGCTTTCTTT,NA,NA,TRBJ1-1,TRBV29-1
CASSQFPGLAGKSYNEQFF,TGTGCCAGCAGCCAATTCCCGGGACTAGCGGGGAAGTCCTACAATGAGCAGTTCTTC,TRBD2,NA,TRBJ2-1,TRBV5-6
CASKSTGTLVPGANVLTF,TGTGCCAGTAAGTCCACCGGGACACTAGTGCCTGGGGCCAACGTCCTGACTTTC,NA,NA,TRBJ2-6,TRBV19
CASSPTGMNTEAFF,TGTGCCAGCTCGCCGACCGGAATGAACACTGAAGCTTTCTTT,NA,NA,TRBJ1-1,TRBV18
CASNHRGGANEKLFF,TGCGCCAGCAACCATAGAGGGGGGGCAAATGAAAAACTGTTTTTT,NA,NA,TRBJ1-4,TRBV5-1
CASRTAQTHTGELFF,TGTGCCAGCAGAACGGCACAGACACACACCGGGGAGCTGTTTTTT,NA,once,TRBJ2-2,TRBV28
CASSPRGGAFTEAFF,TGTGCCAGCAGCCCCCGGGGGGGCGCCTTCACTGAAGCTTTCTTT,NA,NA,TRBJ1-1,TRBV11-3
CASTQRGTGNEKLFF,TGTGCCAGCACCCAACGAGGGACAGGGAATGAAAAACTGTTTTTT,TRBD1,NA,TRBJ1-4,TRBV2